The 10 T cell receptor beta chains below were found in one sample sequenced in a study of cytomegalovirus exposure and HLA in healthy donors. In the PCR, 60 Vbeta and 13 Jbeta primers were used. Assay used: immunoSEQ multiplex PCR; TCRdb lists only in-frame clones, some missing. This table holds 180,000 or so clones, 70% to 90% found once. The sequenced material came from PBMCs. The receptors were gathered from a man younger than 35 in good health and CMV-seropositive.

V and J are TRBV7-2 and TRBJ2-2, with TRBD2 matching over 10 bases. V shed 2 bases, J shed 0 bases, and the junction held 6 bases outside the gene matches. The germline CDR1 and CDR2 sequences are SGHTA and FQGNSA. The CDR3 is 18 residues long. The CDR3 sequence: CASSLLLAGPPNTGELFF. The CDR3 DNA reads TGTGCCAGCAGCTTACTACTAGCGGGGCCGCCGAACACCGGGGAGCTGTTTTTT.

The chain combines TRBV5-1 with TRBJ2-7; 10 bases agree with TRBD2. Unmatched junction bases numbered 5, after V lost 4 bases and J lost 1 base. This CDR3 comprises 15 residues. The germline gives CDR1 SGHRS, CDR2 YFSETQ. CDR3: CASSELAGPSYEQYF. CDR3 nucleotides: TGCGCCAGCAGCGAACTAGCGGGACCGTCCTACGAGCAGTACTTC.

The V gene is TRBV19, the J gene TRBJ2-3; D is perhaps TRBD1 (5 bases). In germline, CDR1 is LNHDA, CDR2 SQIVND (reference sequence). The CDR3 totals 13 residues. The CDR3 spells CASGPASADTQYF. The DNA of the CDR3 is TGTGCTTCAGGGCCCGCCTCGGCAGATACGCAGTATTTT.

Here the CDR3 DNA reads TGCAGCGTTGAAGCGACTAGCAGCACAGATACGCAGTATTTT. Protein: CSVEATSSTDTQYF. This chain links TRBV29-1 with TRBJ2-3, with 7 bases matching TRBD2. The length of the CDR3 is 14 residues. CDR1 is SQVTM and CDR2 is ANQGSEA in the germline V gene. The V and J ends lost 1 base and 0 bases, in that order; junction bases with no gene match: 1.

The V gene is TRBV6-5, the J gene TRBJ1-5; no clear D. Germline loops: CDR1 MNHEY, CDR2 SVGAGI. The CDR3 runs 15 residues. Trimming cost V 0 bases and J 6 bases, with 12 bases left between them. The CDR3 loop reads CASSYSSSVFQPQHF. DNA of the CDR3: TGTGCCAGCAGTTACTCGTCGTCCGTCTTTCAGCCCCAGCATTTT.

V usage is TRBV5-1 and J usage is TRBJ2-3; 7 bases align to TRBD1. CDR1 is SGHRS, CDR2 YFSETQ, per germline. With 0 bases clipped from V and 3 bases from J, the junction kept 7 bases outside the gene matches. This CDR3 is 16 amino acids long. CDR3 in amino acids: CASSLGNRGGTDTQYF. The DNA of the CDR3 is TGCGCCAGCAGCTTGGGTAACAGGGGTGGGACAGATACGCAGTATTTT.

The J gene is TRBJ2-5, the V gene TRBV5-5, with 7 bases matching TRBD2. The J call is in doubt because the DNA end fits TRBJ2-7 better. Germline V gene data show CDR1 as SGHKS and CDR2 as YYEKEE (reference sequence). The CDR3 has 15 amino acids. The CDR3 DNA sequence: TGTGCCAGCAGCTCGCCGGGACTACGCGCCTACGAGCAGTACTTC. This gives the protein CASSSPGLRAYEQYF.

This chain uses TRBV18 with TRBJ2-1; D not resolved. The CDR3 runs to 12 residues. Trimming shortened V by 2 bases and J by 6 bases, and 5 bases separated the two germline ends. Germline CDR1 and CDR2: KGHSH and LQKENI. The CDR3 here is CASSPDTNEQFF. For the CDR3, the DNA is TGTGCCAGCTCACCAGACACCAATGAGCAGTTCTTC.

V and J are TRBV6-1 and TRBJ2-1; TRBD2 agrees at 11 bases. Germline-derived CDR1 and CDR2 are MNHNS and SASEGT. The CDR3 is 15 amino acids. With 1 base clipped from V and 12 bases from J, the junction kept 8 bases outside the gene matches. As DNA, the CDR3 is TGTGCCAGCAGTGAAGAAGGTATGGGGACTAGCGGGCAGTTCTTC. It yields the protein CASSEEGMGTSGQFF.

CDR3 in amino acids: CASSDRYSNQPQHF. DNA of the CDR3: TGTGCCAGCAGTGACAGATATAGCAATCAGCCCCAGCATTTT. V is TRBV25-1 and J is TRBJ1-5; D gene ambiguous. V was shortened by 3 bases and J by 0 bases, with 6 bases between the two germline ends. This CDR3 region has 14 residues. Germline V gives CDR1 MGHDK, CDR2 SYGVNS.